These 29 T cell receptor beta chains were sequenced from one sample in a study of T cells after yellow fever vaccination (dated by TCRdb to between 2019 and 2020). Libraries were built with 5' RACE. Sequenced on an Illumina HiSeq 2500. The raw public reads went through TCRdb reprocessing: fastp at Q25, MiXCR clone calling, in-frame beta chains kept. Every entry covers one CDR3 protein and lists the most common genes and DNA from its rows. This sample has about 500,000 distinct CDR3 sequences in its table, and less than 20% of those were observed once. The ten largest clonotypes hold around 16% of the sample. Sample treatment or condition, as interpreted from the label and publication: live attenuated yellow fever vaccine strain. Sequencing was performed on PBMCs, taken 5 days after the first yellow fever vaccination. The receptors stem from a young man who received the YFV17D yellow fever vaccine.

This chain joins TRBV5-1 and TRBJ1-2, with 10 positions matching TRBD1. V shed 4 bases, J shed 3 bases, and the junction held 6 bases outside the gene matches. The V gene's germline CDR1 is SGHRS and CDR2 YFSETQ. CDR3 length: 15 amino acids. This CDR3 is CASSVGQGTDYGYTF. CDR3 in DNA: TGCGCCAGCAGCGTGGGACAGGGGACAGACTATGGCTACACCTTC.

This clonotype was observed at least ten times. The chain uses TRBV3-1 and TRBJ1-1; TRBD1 matches 8 bases. CDR3 length: 14 amino acids. Germline V gene sequence: CDR1 LGHDT, CDR2 YNNKEL (reference sequence). Trimming removed 1 base from V and 4 bases from J; junction bases left unmatched: 2. In nucleotides, the CDR3 is TGTGCCAGCAGCCAAGGGACAGGGAGCACTGAAGCTTTCTTT. As protein: CASSQGTGSTEAFF. Full variable domain (rest looked up from reference TRBV3-1 and TRBJ1-1): DTAVSQTPKYLVTQMGNDKSIKCEQNLGHDTMYWYKQDSKKFLKIMFSYNNKELIINETVPNRFSPKSPDKAHLNLHINSLELGDSAVYFCASSQGTGSTEAFFGQGTRLTVV.

The chain employs TRBV24-1 and TRBJ2-1, with TRBD2 as a possible D gene (6 bases). V was shortened by 3 bases and J by 4 bases, with 18 bases between the two germline ends. The germline V gene has CDR1 KGHDR and CDR2 SFDVKD. The CDR3 loop spans 17 amino acids. The CDR3 sequence: CATSDTGDRFPYNEQFF. DNA of the CDR3: TGTGCCACCAGTGATACGGGGGACCGTTTTCCTTACAATGAGCAGTTCTTC.

This clonotype was seen a handful of times. This rearrangement joins TRBV14 to TRBJ2-5; D possibly matches TRBD1 or TRBD2 (5 bases each). The germline V gene encodes CDR1 SGHDN and CDR2 FVKESK. The V gene lost 10 bases and the J gene lost 4 bases, with 13 bases spanning the gap. This CDR3 spans 12 amino acids. CDR3 coding DNA: TGTGCCACTGGACGGGGCGGAGAGACCCAGTACTTC. This gives the protein CATGRGGETQYF.

V gene TRBV6-1 combines with J gene TRBJ2-3, with 9 bases aligning to TRBD2. After removal of 8 bases from V and 3 bases from J, the junction contained 18 bases not matched to a gene. The CDR3 is made up of 18 amino acids. Germline V lookup: CDR1 MNHNS, CDR2 SASEGT. The CDR3, as DNA: TGTGCCAGCCACTACCGGGCCCTAGCGGGGAGGGCGACAGATACGCAGTATTTT. Its protein is CASHYRALAGRATDTQYF.

This chain uses TRBV18 with TRBJ1-1; D possibly corresponds to TRBD1 (6 bases). The CDR3 runs 17 residues. Germline V CDR1 and CDR2: KGHSH, LQKENI. The V end was cut by 1 base, the J end by 3 bases, with 18 bases between. The CDR3 DNA is TGTGCCAGCTCACCACGGTTAACAGGGTCTTCTTACACTGAAGCTTTCTTT. It yields the protein CASSPRLTGSSYTEAFF.

CDR3 DNA: TGTGCCACCAGCATAGATGCTAGCGGGGGTAATGAGCAGTTCTTC. Residues: CATSIDASGGNEQFF. The rearrangement links TRBV15 to TRBJ2-1, with 10 bases that match TRBD2. The length of the CDR3 is 15 residues. J gave up 7 bases and V 4 bases, and 7 bases lay outside the gene matches. Germline CDR1 LNHNV, CDR2 YYDKDF (reference sequence).

In this sample, this clonotype turned up a few times. The chain has TRBV12-3 or TRBV12-4 and TRBJ2-1, with a possible D match to TRBD2 (7 bases). Deletions cut 4 bases from V and 7 bases from J, with 20 bases between. The CDR3 spans 16 residues. The CDR3 sequence: CASSSPSGATGNEQFF. The DNA of the CDR3 is TGTGCCAGCAGTTCCCCCAGCGGGGCCACAGGGAATGAGCAGTTCTTC.

This chain joins TRBV11-2 and TRBJ2-5; no firm D call. The V end was cut by 1 base, the J end by 5 bases, with 11 bases between. The CDR3 contains 14 residues. In germline, CDR1 is SGHAT, CDR2 FQNNGV. This CDR3 reads CASSLVGIWETQYF. CDR3 in DNA: TGTGCCAGCAGCTTAGTGGGCATATGGGAGACCCAGTACTTC.

The chain has TRBV7-3 and TRBJ2-5; D is unclear. The V end was cut by 5 bases, the J end by 0 bases, with 10 bases between. The germline V gene encodes CDR1 SGHTA and CDR2 FQGTGA. The CDR3 is made up of 14 amino acids. The CDR3, as DNA: TGTGCCAGCAGCCTAAACGGGTACCAAGAGACCCAGTACTTC. Translating it yields CASSLNGYQETQYF.

This clonotype was observed a handful of times. The genes are TRBV5-1 and TRBJ2-3; no reliable D call. Trimming left V 2 bases short and J 2 bases short, with 9 bases between. Germline lookup yields CDR1 SGHRS and CDR2 YFSETQ. The CDR3 sequence is 14 residues long. The DNA of the CDR3 is TGCGCCAGCAGCTTTATAACAGCCACAGATACGCAGTATTTT. This gives the protein CASSFITATDTQYF.

This chain connects TRBV12-3 or TRBV12-4 to TRBJ2-5, with a tentative D call TRBD2 (6 bases). The V end lost 3 bases, the J end lost 5 bases, and 13 bases lay between the germline ends. CDR3 size: 14 residues. CDR3 in DNA: TGTGCCAGCAGTTTTATGGGGAGGAGGGAGACCCAGTACTTC. It codes for CASSFMGRRETQYF.

This clonotype has more than one count but fewer than ten. The chain joins TRBV7-2 to TRBJ2-2; D ambiguous. The CDR3 consists of 12 residues. Germline V gene lookup returns CDR1 SGHTA and CDR2 FQGNSA. The V end lost 4 bases, the J end lost 6 bases, and 6 bases lay between the germline ends. CDR3 sequence: CASSYVSGELFF. CDR3 nucleotides: TGTGCCAGCAGCTATGTATCCGGGGAGCTGTTTTTT.

In regard to this clonotype: The germline gene is not matched at one end of the junction; a read error may be the cause. The CDR3 here is CAISPGLGQYEQYF. The DNA of the CDR3 is TGTGCCATCAGCCCCGGGCTCGGGCAGTACGAGCAGTACTTC. The rearrangement links TRBV7-9 to TRBJ2-7, with D uncertain. Germline CDR1 is SEHNR and CDR2 is FQNEAQ (reference sequence). The CDR3 contains 14 residues.

The V gene is TRBV20-1, the J gene TRBJ2-1, with 9 bases fitting TRBD1. After removal of 2 bases from V and 8 bases from J, the junction contained 16 bases not matched to a gene. This CDR3 contains 17 residues. Germline assignment: CDR1 DFQATT and CDR2 SNEGSKA (reference sequence). For the CDR3, the DNA is TGCAGTGCTAGACAGTTAAGGGACAGGGACGAATGGGATGAGCAGTTCTTC. Its translation is CSARQLRDRDEWDEQFF.

The rearrangement joins TRBV4-1 to TRBJ2-1, with a possible D match to TRBD2 (5 bases). This CDR3 comprises 14 residues. Germline assignment: CDR1 MGHRA and CDR2 YSYEKL. The germline V and J ends were trimmed by 0 bases and 7 bases, with 10 bases remaining between them. CDR3 residues: CASSQEGALNEQFF. The CDR3 nucleotides read TGCGCCAGCAGCCAAGAGGGAGCCCTTAATGAGCAGTTCTTC.

This chain connects TRBV29-1 to TRBJ2-1; D is undetermined. Germline CDR1 is SQVTM and CDR2 is ANQGSEA. CDR3 length: 8 residues. CDR3 protein: CTGDEQFF. Written as DNA, the CDR3 is TGCACCGGCGATGAGCAGTTCTTC.

This clonotype was seen a handful of times. This chain connects TRBV5-1 to TRBJ2-3, with 9 positions matching TRBD1. The CDR3 has 17 residues. Trimming took 4 bases from V and 2 from J; bases not matched to a gene: 11. CDR1 and CDR2 (germline): SGHRS, YFSETQ. The CDR3 DNA reads as TGCGCCAGCAGCCAGAACCCGGGACAGGGTTTCACAGATACGCAGTATTTT. Amino acid sequence: CASSQNPGQGFTDTQYF.

This clonotype was observed a few times. This chain uses TRBV20-1 with TRBJ1-2, with D possibly TRBD1 on 6 matching bases. Germline assignment: CDR1 DFQATT and CDR2 SNEGSKA (reference sequence). The CDR3 spans 13 residues. CDR3 region: CSPPADSRNGYTF. DNA for the CDR3: TGCAGCCCACCTGCGGACAGTCGGAATGGCTACACCTTC.

The chain couples TRBV29-1 to TRBJ1-6; possible D gene TRBD1, 6 bases. Between the trimmed V and J ends, which lost 5 bases and 10 bases, there was a span of 12 bases. CDR3 length: 12 amino acids. Germline V lookup: CDR1 SQVTM, CDR2 ANQGSEA. The CDR3 protein is CSVRLGGSPLHF. CDR3 coding DNA: TGCAGCGTTCGCCTCGGGGGCTCACCCCTCCACTTT.

The rearrangement links TRBV2 to TRBJ2-6; 7 nucleotides line up with TRBD1. Germline values: CDR1 SNHLY, CDR2 FYNNEI. The V segment lost 5 bases and the J segment 2 bases; nucleotides outside the gene matches: 3. The CDR3 has 15 residues. The CDR3 here is CASSWDSTGANVLTF. The CDR3 bases are TGTGCCAGCAGTTGGGACAGTACTGGGGCCAACGTCCTGACTTTC. The whole variable domain, remainder taken from reference TRBV2 and TRBJ2-6, is EPEVTQTPSHQVTQMGQEVILRCVPISNHLYFYWYRQILGQKVEFLVSFYNNEISEKSEIFDDQFSVERPDGSNFTLKIRSTKLEDSAMYFCASSWDSTGANVLTFGAGSRLTVL.

This clonotype was observed a handful of times. V is TRBV5-1 and J is TRBJ2-3; 8 bases are shared with TRBD2. The germline V gene has CDR1 SGHRS and CDR2 YFSETQ. V shed 2 bases and J 8 bases; nucleotides not matched to a gene: 10. CDR3 length equals 15 residues. Here the CDR3 DNA reads TGCGCCAGCAGCTTATCGGCGGGGGGACTGGGTACGCAGTATTTT. Amino acid sequence: CASSLSAGGLGTQYF. The full variable domain, completed using reference TRBV5-1 and TRBJ2-3, is KAGVTQTPRYLIKTRGQQVTLSCSPISGHRSVSWYQQTPGQGLQFLFEYFSETQRNKGNFPGRFSGRQFSNSRSEMNVSTLELGDSALYLCASSLSAGGLGTQYFGPGTRLTVL.

There are many counts of this clonotype. This chain connects TRBV7-3 to TRBJ1-4; D call uncertain. CDR1 is SGHTA and CDR2 is FQGTGA in the germline V gene. Trimming removed 9 bases at V and 4 bases at J, with 6 bases between. The CDR3 is 11 amino acids. CDR3 loop: CARTHNEKLFF. The CDR3 DNA reads TGTGCCAGGACGCATAATGAAAAACTGTTTTTT.

This clonotype has more than one count but fewer than ten. The chain combines TRBV15 with TRBJ2-1; D call uncertain. Between the trimmed V and J ends, which lost 3 bases and 8 bases, there was a span of 14 bases. The length of the CDR3 is 14 residues. Germline V gives CDR1 LNHNV, CDR2 YYDKDF (reference sequence). The CDR3 spells CATSSSLSIYEQFF. The DNA for the CDR3 is TGTGCCACCAGCAGCAGCCTTAGTATTTATGAGCAGTTCTTC.

J is TRBJ2-3 and V is TRBV5-4; 11 bases align to TRBD2. J was trimmed by 1 base and V by 6 bases; bases with no gene match: 7. Germline V gives CDR1 SGHNT, CDR2 YYREEE (reference sequence). CDR3 size: 16 residues. The DNA of the CDR3 is TGTGCCAGCACCCGGGCGACTAGCGGGGGCACAGATACGCAGTATTTT. This sequence encodes CASTRATSGGTDTQYF.

This clonotype was found a few times. The chain combines TRBV2 with TRBJ1-1, with a possible D match to TRBD1 (5 bases). V was pared by 4 bases and J by 1 base, with 7 bases between. The CDR3 totals 13 residues. Germline V gene sequence: CDR1 SNHLY, CDR2 FYNNEI. The CDR3 sequence: CASSGQPNTEAFF. In DNA form, the CDR3 reads TGTGCCAGCAGTGGACAGCCGAACACTGAAGCTTTCTTT.

The gene calls are TRBV5-1 and TRBJ1-1, with D possibly matching TRBD1 (6 bases). Germline CDR1 is SGHRS and CDR2 is YFSETQ. This CDR3 has 12 amino acids. The V gene lost 2 bases and the J gene lost 11 bases, with 13 bases spanning the gap. The CDR3 region has the DNA TGCGCCAGCAGCTTCGGTAACAGGGAGGCTTTCTTT. Translating gives CASSFGNREAFF.

V is TRBV5-1 and J is TRBJ1-1; no reliable D call. V was shortened by 4 bases and J by 5 bases, with 21 bases between the two germline ends. This CDR3 has 16 amino acids. Germline CDR1 SGHRS, CDR2 YFSETQ. The CDR3 spells CASSQGYQARMTEAFF. The DNA for the CDR3 is TGCGCCAGCAGCCAAGGCTACCAGGCGAGGATGACTGAAGCTTTCTTT.

The rearrangement links TRBV27 to TRBJ1-5; D is undetermined. V was clipped by 5 bases and J by 2 bases, with 19 bases between them. Germline CDR1 and CDR2: MNHEY and SMNVEV (reference sequence). CDR3 length: 17 residues. The CDR3 protein is CASSPQAVYGGNQPQHF. CDR3 nucleotides: TGTGCCAGCAGTCCGCAGGCCGTCTACGGTGGCAATCAGCCCCAGCATTTT.